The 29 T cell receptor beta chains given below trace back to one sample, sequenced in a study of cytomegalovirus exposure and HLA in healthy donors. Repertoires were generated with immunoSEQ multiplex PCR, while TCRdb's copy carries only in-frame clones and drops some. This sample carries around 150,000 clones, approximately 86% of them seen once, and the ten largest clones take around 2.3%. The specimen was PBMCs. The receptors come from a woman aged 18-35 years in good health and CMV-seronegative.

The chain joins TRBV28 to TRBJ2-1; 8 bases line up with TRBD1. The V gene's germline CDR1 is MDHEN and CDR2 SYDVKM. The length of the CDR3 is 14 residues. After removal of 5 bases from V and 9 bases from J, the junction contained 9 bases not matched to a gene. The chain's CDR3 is CASSPWTGRSEQFF. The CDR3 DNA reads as TGTGCCAGCAGTCCCTGGACAGGGAGGAGTGAGCAGTTCTTC.

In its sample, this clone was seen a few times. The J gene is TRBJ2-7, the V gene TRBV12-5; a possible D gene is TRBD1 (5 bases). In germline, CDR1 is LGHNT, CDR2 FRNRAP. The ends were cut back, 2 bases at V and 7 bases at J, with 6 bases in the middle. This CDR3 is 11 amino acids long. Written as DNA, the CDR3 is TGTGCTAGTGGTTTGAGGGGAGAGCAGTACTTC. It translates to CASGLRGEQYF.

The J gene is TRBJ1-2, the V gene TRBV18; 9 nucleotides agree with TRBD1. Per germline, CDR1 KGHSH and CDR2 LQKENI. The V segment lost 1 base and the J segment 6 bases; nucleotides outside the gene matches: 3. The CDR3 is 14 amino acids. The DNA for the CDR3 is TGTGCCAGCTCACCACGGGACAGGGAGGATGGCTACACCTTC. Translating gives CASSPRDREDGYTF.

CDR3 coding DNA: TGCGCCAGCAGTTCGGTGGGGACAGCGTCCTACGAGCAGTACTTC. As protein: CASSSVGTASYEQYF. This rearrangement joins TRBV5-1 to TRBJ2-7, with 7 bases lining up with TRBD1. J lost 1 base, V lost 5 bases, and 9 bases had no gene match. The CDR3 has 15 residues. CDR1 is SGHRS and CDR2 is YFSETQ in the germline V gene.

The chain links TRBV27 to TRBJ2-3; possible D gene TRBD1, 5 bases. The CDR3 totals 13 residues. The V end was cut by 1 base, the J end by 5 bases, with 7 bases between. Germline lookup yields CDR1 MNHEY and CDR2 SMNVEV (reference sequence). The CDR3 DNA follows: TGTGCCAGCAGTTTATGGGGCCTAGATACGCAGTATTTT. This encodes CASSLWGLDTQYF.

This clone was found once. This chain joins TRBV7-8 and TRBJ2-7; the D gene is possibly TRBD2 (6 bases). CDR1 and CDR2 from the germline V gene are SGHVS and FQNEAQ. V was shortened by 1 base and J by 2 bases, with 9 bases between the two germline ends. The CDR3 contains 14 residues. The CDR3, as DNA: TGTGCCAGCAGCTTAGGGGCGGGACCCTACGAGCAGTACTTC. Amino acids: CASSLGAGPYEQYF.

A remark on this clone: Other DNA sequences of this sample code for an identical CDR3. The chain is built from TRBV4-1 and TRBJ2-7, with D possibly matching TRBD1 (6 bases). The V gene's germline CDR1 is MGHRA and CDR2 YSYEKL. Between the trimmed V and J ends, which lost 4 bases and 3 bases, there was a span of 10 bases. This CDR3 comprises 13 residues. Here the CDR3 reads CASSPGQLYEQYF. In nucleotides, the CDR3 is TGCGCCAGCAGCCCTGGACAGCTCTACGAGCAGTACTTC.

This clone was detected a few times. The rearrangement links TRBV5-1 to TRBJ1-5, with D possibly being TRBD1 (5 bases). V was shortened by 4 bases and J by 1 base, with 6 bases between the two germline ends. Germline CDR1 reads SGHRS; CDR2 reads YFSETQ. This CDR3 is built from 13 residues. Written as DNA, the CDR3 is TGCGCCAGCAGCCAGGGAAGCAATCAGCCCCAGCATTTT. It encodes CASSQGSNQPQHF.

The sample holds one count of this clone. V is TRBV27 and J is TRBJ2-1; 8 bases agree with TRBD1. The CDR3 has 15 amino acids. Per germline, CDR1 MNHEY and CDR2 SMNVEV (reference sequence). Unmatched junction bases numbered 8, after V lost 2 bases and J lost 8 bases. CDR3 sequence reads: CASSLGGQDFDEQFF. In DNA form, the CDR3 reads TGTGCCAGCAGTTTAGGGGGACAGGATTTCGATGAGCAGTTCTTC.

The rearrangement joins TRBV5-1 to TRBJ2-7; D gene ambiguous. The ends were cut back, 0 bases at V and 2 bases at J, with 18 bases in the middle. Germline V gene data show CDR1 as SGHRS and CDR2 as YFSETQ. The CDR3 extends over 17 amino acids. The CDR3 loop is CASSLGFPAALTYEQYF. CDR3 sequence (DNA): TGCGCCAGCAGCTTGGGCTTTCCGGCGGCTCTAACCTACGAGCAGTACTTC.

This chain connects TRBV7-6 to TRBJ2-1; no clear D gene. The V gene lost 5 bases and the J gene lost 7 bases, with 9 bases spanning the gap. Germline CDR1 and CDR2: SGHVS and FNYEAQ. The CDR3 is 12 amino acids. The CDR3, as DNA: TGTGCCAGCAGCCCCCGGTCAAATGAGCAGTTCTTC. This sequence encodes CASSPRSNEQFF.

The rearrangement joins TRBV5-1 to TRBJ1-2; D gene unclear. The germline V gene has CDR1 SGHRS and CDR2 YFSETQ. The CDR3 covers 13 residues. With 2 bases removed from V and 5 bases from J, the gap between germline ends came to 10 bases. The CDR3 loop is CASSLRTGYGYTF. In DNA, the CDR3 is TGCGCCAGCAGCTTACGCACGGGGTATGGCTACACCTTC.

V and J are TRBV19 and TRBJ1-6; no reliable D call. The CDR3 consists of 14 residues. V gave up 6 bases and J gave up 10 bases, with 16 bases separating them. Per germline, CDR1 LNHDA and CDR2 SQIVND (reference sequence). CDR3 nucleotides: TGTGCCAGTAGCCTCCCAGGTCGGGAATCACCCCTCCACTTT. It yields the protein CASSLPGRESPLHF.

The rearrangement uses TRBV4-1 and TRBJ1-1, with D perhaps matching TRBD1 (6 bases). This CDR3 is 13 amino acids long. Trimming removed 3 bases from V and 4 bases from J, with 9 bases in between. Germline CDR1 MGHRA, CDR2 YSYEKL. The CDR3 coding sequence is TGCGCCAGCAGCCAGGGGGCTGTCACTGAAGCTTTCTTT. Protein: CASSQGAVTEAFF.

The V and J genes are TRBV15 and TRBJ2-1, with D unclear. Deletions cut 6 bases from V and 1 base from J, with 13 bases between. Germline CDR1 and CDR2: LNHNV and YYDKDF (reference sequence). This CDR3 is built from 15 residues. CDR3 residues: CATRTELGSYNEQFF. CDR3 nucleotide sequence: TGTGCCACCAGGACGGAGTTGGGTTCCTACAATGAGCAGTTCTTC.

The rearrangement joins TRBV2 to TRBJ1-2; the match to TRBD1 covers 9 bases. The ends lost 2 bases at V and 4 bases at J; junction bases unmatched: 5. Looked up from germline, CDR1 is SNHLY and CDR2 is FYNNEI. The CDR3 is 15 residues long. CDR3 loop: CASSETDRGLYGYTF. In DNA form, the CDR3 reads TGTGCCAGCAGTGAAACGGACAGGGGCCTCTATGGCTACACCTTC.

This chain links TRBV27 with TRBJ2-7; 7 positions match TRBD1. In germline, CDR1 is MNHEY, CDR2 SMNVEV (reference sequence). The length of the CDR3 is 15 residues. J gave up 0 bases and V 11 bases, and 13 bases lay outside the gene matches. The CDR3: CARSRRRDSSYEQYF. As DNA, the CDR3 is TGTGCCCGCTCAAGGCGCCGGGACAGCTCCTACGAGCAGTACTTC.

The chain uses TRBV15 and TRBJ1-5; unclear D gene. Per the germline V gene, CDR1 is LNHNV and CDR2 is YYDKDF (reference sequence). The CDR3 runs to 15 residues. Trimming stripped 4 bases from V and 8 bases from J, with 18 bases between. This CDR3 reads CATSIGRGPSKPQHF. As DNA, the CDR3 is TGTGCCACCAGCATTGGTCGAGGCCCTTCCAAGCCCCAGCATTTT.

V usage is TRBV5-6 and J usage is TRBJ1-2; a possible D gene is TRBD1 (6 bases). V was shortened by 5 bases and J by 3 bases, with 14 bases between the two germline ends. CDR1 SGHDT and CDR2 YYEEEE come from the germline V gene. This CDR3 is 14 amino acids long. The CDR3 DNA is TGTGCCAGCAGGATGGGGACAAACGACTATGGCTACACCTTC. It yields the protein CASRMGTNDYGYTF.

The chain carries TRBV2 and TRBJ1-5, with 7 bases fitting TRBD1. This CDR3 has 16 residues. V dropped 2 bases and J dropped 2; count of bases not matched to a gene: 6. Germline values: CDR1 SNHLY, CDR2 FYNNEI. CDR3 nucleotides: TGTGCCAGCAGTGAATCGACAGGGATCGGCAATCAGCCCCAGCATTTT. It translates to CASSESTGIGNQPQHF.

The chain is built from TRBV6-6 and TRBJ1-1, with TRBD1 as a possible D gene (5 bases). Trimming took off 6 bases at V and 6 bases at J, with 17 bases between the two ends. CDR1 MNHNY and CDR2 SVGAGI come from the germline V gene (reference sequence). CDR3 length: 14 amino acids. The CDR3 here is CASSPQGRVAEAFF. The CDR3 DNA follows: TGTGCCAGCAGCCCTCAGGGCAGGGTGGCTGAAGCTTTCTTT.

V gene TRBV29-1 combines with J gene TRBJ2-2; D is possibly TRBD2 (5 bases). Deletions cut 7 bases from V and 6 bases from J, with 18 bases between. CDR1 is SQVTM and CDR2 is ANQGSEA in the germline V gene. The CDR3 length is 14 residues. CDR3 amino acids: CSATGFNTAGELFF. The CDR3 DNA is TGCAGCGCTACGGGATTTAACACCGCCGGGGAGCTGTTTTTT.

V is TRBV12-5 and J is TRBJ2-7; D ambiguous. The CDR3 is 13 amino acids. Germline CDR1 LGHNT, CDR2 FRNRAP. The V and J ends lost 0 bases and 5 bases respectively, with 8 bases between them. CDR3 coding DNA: TGTGCTAGTGGTTTGGTACTATGGAACGAGCAGTACTTC. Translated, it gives CASGLVLWNEQYF. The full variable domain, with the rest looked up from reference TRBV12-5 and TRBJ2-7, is DARVTQTPRHKVTEMGQEVTMRCQPILGHNTVFWYRQTMMQGLELLAYFRNRAPLDDSGMPKDRFSAEMPDATLATLKIQPSEPRDSAVYFCASGLVLWNEQYFGPGTRLTVT.

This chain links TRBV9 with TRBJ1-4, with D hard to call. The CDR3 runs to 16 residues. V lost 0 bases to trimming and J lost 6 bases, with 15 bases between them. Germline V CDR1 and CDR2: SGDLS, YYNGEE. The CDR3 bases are TGTGCCAGCAGCGTAGGATCTTCCGGGTCATATGAAAAACTGTTTTTT. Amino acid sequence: CASSVGSSGSYEKLFF.

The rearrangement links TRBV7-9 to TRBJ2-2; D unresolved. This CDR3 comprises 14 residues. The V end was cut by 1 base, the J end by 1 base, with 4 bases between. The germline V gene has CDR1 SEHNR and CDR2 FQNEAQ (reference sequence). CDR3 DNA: TGTGCCAGCAGCTTAGGCAGGAACACCGGGGAGCTGTTTTTT. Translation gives CASSLGRNTGELFF.

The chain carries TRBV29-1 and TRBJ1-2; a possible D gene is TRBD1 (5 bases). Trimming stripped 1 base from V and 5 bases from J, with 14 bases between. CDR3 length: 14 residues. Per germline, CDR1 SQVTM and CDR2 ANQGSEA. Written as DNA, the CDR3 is TGCAGCGTTGAAGGGCAGGGTGGATGGTATGGCTACACCTTC. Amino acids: CSVEGQGGWYGYTF. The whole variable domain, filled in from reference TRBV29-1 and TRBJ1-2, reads SAVISQKPSRDICQRGTSLTIQCQVDSQVTMMFWYRQQPGQSLTLIATANQGSEATYESGFVIDKFPISRPNLTFSTLTVSNMSPEDSSIYLCSVEGQGGWYGYTFGSGTRLTVV.

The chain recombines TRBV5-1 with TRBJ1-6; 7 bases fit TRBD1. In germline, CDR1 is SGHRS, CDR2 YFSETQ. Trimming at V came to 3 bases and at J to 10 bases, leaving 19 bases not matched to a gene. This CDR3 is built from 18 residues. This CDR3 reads CASSSYPPTDRAASPLHF. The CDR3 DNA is TGCGCCAGCAGCTCATACCCTCCGACTGACAGGGCTGCCTCACCCCTCCACTTT.

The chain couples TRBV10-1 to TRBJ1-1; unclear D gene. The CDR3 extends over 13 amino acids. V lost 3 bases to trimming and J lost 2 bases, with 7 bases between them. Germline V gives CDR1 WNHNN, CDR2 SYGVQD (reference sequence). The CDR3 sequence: CASSDPPNTEAFF. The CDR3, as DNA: TGCGCCAGCAGTGACCCCCCAAACACTGAAGCTTTCTTT.

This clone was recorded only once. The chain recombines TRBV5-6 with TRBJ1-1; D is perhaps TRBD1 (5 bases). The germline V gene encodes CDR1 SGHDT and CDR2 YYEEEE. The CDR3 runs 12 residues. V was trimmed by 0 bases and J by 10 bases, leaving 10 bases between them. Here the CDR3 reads CASSLDDRGAFF. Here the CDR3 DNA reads TGTGCCAGCAGCTTGGACGACAGAGGAGCTTTCTTT.